This T cell receptor (beta chain) was recorded in a study of CD8 T cells in ankylosing spondylitis. Notes on the study in general: Apparently characteristic of ankylosing spondylitis blood was a TCR beta motif (roughly eight highly homologous variants).

Germline trimming cut 0 bases from V and 0 bases from J; bases unmatched to any gene: 16. This CDR3 has 21 amino acids. Germline V lookup: CDR1 DFQATT, CDR2 SNEGSKA (reference sequence). This clonotype was detected a few times. Its cognate antigen is unknown. TCRdb re-analysed the 5' RACE reads in MiXCR, keeping a single row per CDR3 protein. The table records roughly 700,000 distinct CDR3 sequences, over 15% of them present only once. The chain carries TRBV20-1 and TRBJ2-1; TRBD2 matches at 11 bases. The specimen was blood, either unsorted or a sorted T cell fraction (not recorded which). The source is a male donor with ankylosing spondylitis. For the CDR3, the DNA is TGCAGTGCTAGAGATATTGCTAGCGGGGGGATAGTACTCAGCTCCTACAATGAGCAGTTCTTC. This sequence encodes CSARDIASGGIVLSSYNEQFF.